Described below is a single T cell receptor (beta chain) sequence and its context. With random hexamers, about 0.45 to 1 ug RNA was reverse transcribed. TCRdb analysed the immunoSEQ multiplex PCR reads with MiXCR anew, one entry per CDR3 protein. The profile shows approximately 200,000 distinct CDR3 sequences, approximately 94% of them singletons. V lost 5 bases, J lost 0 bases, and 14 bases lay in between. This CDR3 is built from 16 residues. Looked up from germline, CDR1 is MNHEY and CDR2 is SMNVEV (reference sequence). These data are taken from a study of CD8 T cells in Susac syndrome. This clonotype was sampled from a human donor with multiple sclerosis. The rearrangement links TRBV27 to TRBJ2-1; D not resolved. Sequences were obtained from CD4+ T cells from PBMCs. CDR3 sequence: CASSELYGSSYNEQFF. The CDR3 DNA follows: TGTGCCAGCAGTGAACTTTACGGTAGCTCCTACAATGAGCAGTTCTTC.